This is a list of T cell receptor beta chains from one sample in a study of blood T cell repertoires in COVID-19. The method was immunoSEQ multiplex PCR; TCRdb's version includes in-frame clones alone and lacks a portion of them. The data show around 140,000 clones, 80% seen once. The sample comprised peripheral blood. These receptors came from a man aged 65-85 years who had recovered from COVID-19. Each CDR3 is given with its conserved first and last residue. D genes are given only for firm matches. A clone size is listed for some rows: how often the clone was seen (once, few, many), or a class if it is expanded.

cdr3_length,d_call,v_call,j_call,clone_size,cdr3_aa,cdr3_nt
17,TRBD2,TRBV11-2,TRBJ2-7,few,CASSLFPPGTSSYEQYF,TGTGCCAGCAGCTTGTTTCCTCCCGGGACTAGCTCCTACGAGCAGTACTTC
13,-,TRBV4-2,TRBJ2-7,few,CASSPVRGYEQYF,TGTGCCAGCAGCCCAGTCAGGGGATACGAGCAGTACTTC
14,-,TRBV5-1,TRBJ2-5,-,CASSLRGFGETQYF,TGCGCCAGCAGCTTGAGGGGTTTTGGGGAGACCCAGTACTTC
14,-,TRBV2,TRBJ2-5,-,CASSASRSQETQYF,TGTGCCAGCAGTGCCTCGCGGAGTCAAGAGACCCAGTACTTC
15,-,TRBV11-2,TRBJ1-6,-,CASSLAGSYNSPLHF,TGTGCCAGCAGCTTAGCGGGCTCCTATAATTCACCCCTCCACTTT
15,-,TRBV9,TRBJ1-3,-,CASSMSGNSGNTIYF,TGTGCCAGCAGCATGTCCGGGAACTCTGGAAACACCATATATTTT
14,TRBD1,TRBV3-1/TRBV3-2,TRBJ1-1,few,CASSHKGAGTEAFF,TGTGCCAGCAGCCATAAGGGGGCAGGCACTGAAGCTTTCTTT
13,-,TRBV29-1,TRBJ1-1,-,CSVARGMNTEAFF,TGCAGCGTTGCTCGGGGGATGAACACTGAAGCTTTCTTT
13,TRBD1,TRBV2,TRBJ2-7,-,CASTGTGYYEQYF,TGTGCCAGCACCGGGACAGGTTATTACGAGCAGTACTTC
15,-,TRBV6-5,TRBJ2-7,-,CASSYSPGLTYEQYF,TGTGCCAGCAGTTATTCACCGGGATTAACCTACGAGCAGTACTTC
13,-,TRBV6-5,TRBJ2-2,-,CASSYSGVRELFF,TGTGCCAGCAGTTACTCCGGGGTTCGGGAGCTGTTTTTT
15,TRBD2,TRBV13,TRBJ2-7,-,CASSLAGSGSYEQYF,TGTGCCAGCAGCTTAGCTGGTAGCGGGAGCTACGAGCAGTACTTC
17,-,TRBV19,TRBJ1-4,-,CASSFSALRRANEKLFF,TGTGCCAGTAGTTTCTCAGCACTTCGCCGGGCTAATGAAAAACTGTTTTTT
14,TRBD2,TRBV5-4,TRBJ2-7,-,CASSLETSGYEQYF,TGTGCCAGCAGCTTGGAAACTAGCGGCTACGAGCAGTACTTC
15,-,TRBV28,TRBJ2-6,-,CASSTTPFRANVLTF,TGTGCCAGCAGTACCACACCATTTCGGGCCAACGTCCTGACTTTC
14,TRBD2,TRBV18,TRBJ2-7,-,CASSPGSGGAEQYF,TGTGCCAGCTCACCTGGAAGCGGGGGCGCCGAGCAGTACTTC
15,TRBD2,TRBV7-6,TRBJ2-5,-,CASSLAPAGDETQYF,TGTGCCAGCAGCTTAGCGCCAGCGGGAGATGAGACCCAGTACTTC
15,-,TRBV25-1,TRBJ2-1,-,CASSTPGTARVEQFF,TGTGCCAGCAGTACACCCGGGACTGCGCGGGTCGAGCAGTTCTTC
15,TRBD2,TRBV10-3,TRBJ2-7,-,CAISGVAGGTNEQYF,TGTGCCATCAGTGGCGTAGCGGGAGGGACGAACGAGCAGTACTTC
14,TRBD2,TRBV3-1/TRBV3-2,TRBJ2-1,-,CASSQTSGPNEQFF,TGTGCCAGCAGTCAGACTAGCGGGCCCAATGAGCAGTTCTTC
15,TRBD1,TRBV24-1,TRBJ2-5,-,CATSDTWDRGQTQYF,TGTGCCACCAGTGATACCTGGGACAGGGGACAGACCCAGTACTTC
13,TRBD2,TRBV29-1,TRBJ2-7,-,CSAMSGNSNEQYF,TGCAGCGCCATGAGCGGGAATAGCAACGAGCAGTACTTC
16,-,TRBV5-1,TRBJ1-1,-,CASSLAVSPMNTEAFF,TGCGCCAGCAGCTTGGCGGTTAGTCCGATGAACACTGAAGCTTTCTTT
15,-,TRBV3-1/TRBV3-2,TRBJ1-1,-,CASSSTRTGNTEAFF,TGTGCCAGCAGCTCAACCCGCACAGGGAACACTGAAGCTTTCTTT
20,TRBD2,TRBV24-1,TRBJ2-3,-,CATSDSTSGRSGGSTDTQYF,TGTGCCACCAGTGATTCTACTAGCGGGAGGAGTGGGGGTAGCACAGATACGCAGTATTTT
17,TRBD1,TRBV28,TRBJ1-2,few,CASSSPTGQGTTYGYTF,TGTGCCAGCAGTTCCCCAACCGGACAGGGAACTACCTATGGCTACACCTTC
14,TRBD1,TRBV6-5,TRBJ2-7,-,CASSYSGTGVEQYF,TGTGCCAGCAGTTACTCCGGGACAGGGGTCGAGCAGTACTTC
14,-,TRBV9,TRBJ1-3,-,CASSVAALGDTIYF,TGTGCCAGCAGCGTAGCGGCCCTCGGAGACACCATATATTTT
17,TRBD1,TRBV15,TRBJ1-5,-,CATSRGDGQVSNQPQHF,TGTGCCACCAGCAGGGGTGACGGACAGGTTAGCAATCAGCCCCAGCATTTT
13,-,TRBV30,TRBJ2-1,-,CAWSVDRESEQFF,TGTGCCTGGAGTGTAGACCGGGAGAGTGAGCAGTTCTTC
14,TRBD1,TRBV5-8,TRBJ2-4,-,CASSLFRQGNIQYF,TGTGCCAGCAGCTTGTTTAGACAGGGAAACATTCAGTACTTC
12,-,TRBV6-2/TRBV6-3,TRBJ2-7,-,CASSWTLYEQYF,TGTGCCAGCAGTTGGACTCTCTACGAGCAGTACTTC
16,TRBD2,TRBV4-1,TRBJ2-1,-,CASSLGGLAGGNEQFF,TGCGCCAGCAGCCTAGGGGGCCTAGCGGGAGGGAATGAGCAGTTCTTC
13,-,TRBV6-2/TRBV6-3,TRBJ2-1,-,CASSYLSGNEQFF,TGTGCCAGCAGTTACCTTAGCGGTAATGAGCAGTTCTTC
18,-,TRBV7-9,TRBJ2-1,-,CASRDWTGLSSVDNEQFF,TGTGCCAGCAGGGATTGGACTGGGCTATCCAGCGTTGACAATGAGCAGTTCTTC